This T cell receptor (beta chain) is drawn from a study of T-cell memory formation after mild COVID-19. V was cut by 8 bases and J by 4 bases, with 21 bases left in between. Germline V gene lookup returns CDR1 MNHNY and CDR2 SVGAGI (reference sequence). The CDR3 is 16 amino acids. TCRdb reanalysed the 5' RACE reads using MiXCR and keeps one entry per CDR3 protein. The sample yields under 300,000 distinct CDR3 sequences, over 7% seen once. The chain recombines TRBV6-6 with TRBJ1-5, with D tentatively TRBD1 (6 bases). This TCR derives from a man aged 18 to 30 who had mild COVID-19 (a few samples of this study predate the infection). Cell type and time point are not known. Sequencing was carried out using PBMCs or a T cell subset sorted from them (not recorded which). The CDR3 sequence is CASGKQGGDTNQPQHF. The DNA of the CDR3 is TGTGCCAGCGGAAAACAGGGTGGGGACACTAATCAGCCCCAGCATTTT.